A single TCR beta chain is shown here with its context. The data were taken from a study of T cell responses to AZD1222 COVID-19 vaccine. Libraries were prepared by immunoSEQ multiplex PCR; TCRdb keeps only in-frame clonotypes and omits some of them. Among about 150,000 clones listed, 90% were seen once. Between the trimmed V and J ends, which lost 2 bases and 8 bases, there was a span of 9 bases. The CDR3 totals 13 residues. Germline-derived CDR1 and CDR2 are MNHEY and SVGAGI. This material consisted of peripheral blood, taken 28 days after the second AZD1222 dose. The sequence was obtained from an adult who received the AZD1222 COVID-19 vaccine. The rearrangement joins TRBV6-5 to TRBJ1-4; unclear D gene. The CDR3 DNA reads TGTGCCAGCAGTTACGGCCCGTCCGAAAAACTGTTTTTT. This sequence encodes CASSYGPSEKLFF.